The sequence of this TCR beta chain was determined in a study of shared clonotypes between healthy human individuals. Germline CDR1 and CDR2: SNHLY and FYNNEI. The CDR3 spans 15 residues. V lost 6 bases to trimming and J lost 5 bases, with 20 bases between them. As concerns this clone: The target antigen is unknown.

Here immunoSEQ multiplex PCR was the method, and the copy in TCRdb shows in-frame clones only, minus some. The table lists more than 1,200,000 clones, 98% to 99% of them singletons. CD4+ cells underwent separation, giving CD45RA+ naive and CD45RA-negative memory subsets. Study conclusions and caveats: Memory subsets generally showed lower estimated richness than naive subsets. Between a handful of donors, naive CD4 clonotypes were shared at a level of about 5%.

This sequence was found in a man aged 25 to 45 in good health. The chain employs TRBV2 and TRBJ2-7, with D perhaps matching TRBD2 (5 bases). Sequenced input: naive CD4+ T cells sorted from blood. Indicated subset: CD45RA+ positively selected. The CDR3 sequence: CASRARGGFPNEQYF. CDR3 in DNA: TGTGCCAGCAGGGCCAGAGGAGGTTTCCCGAACGAGCAGTACTTC.